This T cell receptor (beta chain) emerged from a study of cytomegalovirus exposure and HLA in healthy donors. As for this clone: What it binds is unknown.

The study, taken as a whole, reports: As confirmed in vitro, a few CMV-associated chains were specific for CMV antigens.

Germline V gene lookup returns CDR1 MDHEN and CDR2 SYDVKM. The V segment lost 8 bases and the J segment 6 bases; nucleotides outside the gene matches: 12. CDR3 length: 14 residues. Produced via immunoSEQ multiplex PCR; TCRdb's table is partial and in-frame only. The sample carries 240,000 or so clones, around 85% recorded once. The chain combines TRBV28 with TRBJ1-1, with 7 nucleotides matching TRBD1. The sequenced sample consisted of PBMCs. The sequence was collected from a young woman in good health and CMV-seropositive. CDR3 DNA: TGTGCCAGCCGAGTTGAGGACACAGGGGCTGAAGCTTTCTTT. It codes for CASRVEDTGAEAFF.